Following are 2 T cell receptor beta chains from one sample sequenced in a study of cytomegalovirus exposure and HLA in healthy donors. Primers included in the PCR were 60 Vbeta and 13 Jbeta primers. Measured with immunoSEQ multiplex PCR; TCRdb has only the in-frame clones, and not every one. The sample holds 100,000 to 150,000 clones, around two thirds seen once. The specimen was PBMCs. These receptors were obtained from a human donor in good health.

In this sample, this clone turned up a few times. This chain links TRBV13 with TRBJ2-1; D is undetermined. Between the trimmed V and J ends, which lost 1 base and 2 bases, there was a span of 12 bases. The length of the CDR3 is 16 residues. The germline V gene encodes CDR1 PRHDT and CDR2 FYEKMQ (reference sequence). The DNA for the CDR3 is TGTGCCAGCAGCTTAGTACGACTCGACGCCTACAATGAGCAGTTCTTC. Translating it yields CASSLVRLDAYNEQFF.

The chain joins TRBV5-4 to TRBJ2-3, with 8 bases lining up with TRBD1. This CDR3 has 15 residues. Unmatched junction bases numbered 7, after V lost 4 bases and J lost 3 bases. The V gene's germline CDR1 is SGHNT and CDR2 YYREEE (reference sequence). The CDR3: CASSRQGWGTDTQYF. CDR3 nucleotide sequence: TGTGCCAGCAGCCGACAGGGGTGGGGGACAGATACGCAGTATTTT.